Following are 18 T cell receptor beta chains from one sample sequenced in a study of blood T cell repertoires in COVID-19 (dated by TCRdb to the early 2020s). The library was built by means of the immunoSEQ multiplex PCR assay. TCRdb provides this immuneACCESS table in a form limited to in-frame rearrangements. Some clones are lacking; in checked studies, under half of them reflect an unresolved V gene, and why the rest are absent is not known. This sample lists about 480,000 clones; 85% to 90% were detected once. In total, the top ten clones hold around 0.9% of the sample. Source material: peripheral blood. The receptor source for this set is a man aged 18 to 30 with COVID-19, enrolled during active disease.

This clone occurred once. The gene calls are TRBV4-2 and TRBJ2-4; 10 positions agree with TRBD2. This CDR3 comprises 18 residues. V shed 4 bases, J shed 3 bases, and the junction held 12 bases outside the gene matches. Germline CDR1 is LGHNA and CDR2 is YNFKEQ. The DNA of the CDR3 is TGTGCCAGCAGCCGCAGGATAGCGGGGGGAGGTGGCAAAAACATTCAGTACTTC. This gives the protein CASSRRIAGGGGKNIQYF.

This clone was recorded a few times. This rearrangement joins TRBV24-1 to TRBJ2-1; TRBD2 matches 10 bases. This CDR3 comprises 15 residues. V was clipped by 9 bases and J by 7 bases; unmatched bases: 11. Per germline, CDR1 KGHDR and CDR2 SFDVKD. The CDR3 is CATSPASGGPNEQFF. In DNA, the CDR3 is TGTGCCACCTCCCCCGCTAGCGGGGGACCGAATGAGCAGTTCTTC.

This chain connects TRBV5-1 to TRBJ2-7, with TRBD1 matching over 10 bases. The CDR3 runs to 15 residues. With V trimmed by 4 bases and J by 7 bases, 11 bases remained unmatched. Germline lookup yields CDR1 SGHRS and CDR2 YFSETQ. Here the CDR3 DNA reads TGCGCCAGCAGCACCTACGGGACAGGGGCGGAGGAGCAGTACTTC. Encoded protein: CASSTYGTGAEEQYF.

This chain joins TRBV6-1 and TRBJ1-2; no reliable D call. Trimming removed 0 bases from V and 5 bases from J, with 10 bases in between. Germline CDR1 MNHNS, CDR2 SASEGT. The CDR3 totals 14 residues. DNA for the CDR3: TGTGCCAGCAGTGAAGCCGGCCGGGATTATGGCTACACCTTC. Its protein is CASSEAGRDYGYTF.

The chain employs TRBV5-4 and TRBJ2-7; D ambiguous. Germline-derived CDR1 and CDR2 are SGHNT and YYREEE (reference sequence). The CDR3 spans 16 residues. Trimming took off 5 bases at V and 0 bases at J, with 18 bases between the two ends. The DNA for the CDR3 is TGTGCCAGCAGTTTCGAACCCGGCTACAGCTCCTACGAGCAGTACTTC. This gives the protein CASSFEPGYSSYEQYF.

The chain employs TRBV14 and TRBJ1-2; D is uncertain. Germline V gives CDR1 SGHDN, CDR2 FVKESK. Trimming took off 0 bases at V and 0 bases at J, with 14 bases between the two ends. CDR3 length equals 17 residues. The CDR3 loop reads CASSQDVAGIANYGYTF. The CDR3 bases are TGTGCCAGCAGCCAAGACGTAGCGGGAATAGCTAACTATGGCTACACCTTC.

V and J are TRBV6-5 and TRBJ1-1, with D unresolved. This CDR3 spans 14 amino acids. V was pared by 2 bases and J by 4 bases, with 11 bases between. Germline-derived CDR1 and CDR2 are MNHEY and SVGAGI. CDR3 in DNA: TGTGCCAGCAGTTACGCAGGTAGTGGCACTGAAGCTTTCTTT. Residues: CASSYAGSGTEAFF.

The rearrangement joins TRBV28 to TRBJ2-1; TRBD2 agrees at 8 bases. In germline, CDR1 is MDHEN, CDR2 SYDVKM. The CDR3 contains 12 residues. After removal of 6 bases from V and 14 bases from J, the junction contained 9 bases not matched to a gene. The CDR3 sequence: CASSLAGYFKFF. The CDR3, as DNA: TGTGCCAGCAGCTTAGCGGGATATTTTAAGTTCTTC.

The chain links TRBV19 to TRBJ2-7, with 9 bases that match TRBD1. Germline values: CDR1 LNHDA, CDR2 SQIVND (reference sequence). V was pared by 5 bases and J by 0 bases, with 5 bases of the junction left unmatched. The CDR3 has 15 residues. Here the CDR3 DNA reads TGTGCCAGTAGTCCACAGGGACAGGGCTCCTACGAGCAGTACTTC. It codes for CASSPQGQGSYEQYF.

The J gene is TRBJ1-2, the V gene TRBV6-5, with 11 bases aligning to TRBD1. Germline CDR1 and CDR2: MNHEY and SVGAGI. The ends lost 8 bases at V and 6 bases at J; junction bases unmatched: 5. The CDR3 runs to 13 residues. CDR3 bases: TGTGCCAGCGGGACAGGGGGATATGATGGCTACACCTTC. It specifies CASGTGGYDGYTF.

The gene calls are TRBV2 and TRBJ1-5; 9 nucleotides align to TRBD1. Trimming removed 6 bases from V and 2 bases from J; junction bases left unmatched: 5. The germline CDR1 and CDR2 sequences are SNHLY and FYNNEI. This CDR3 is 15 amino acids long. CDR3 region: CASRGQGGGNQPQHF. CDR3 coding DNA: TGTGCCAGCAGGGGACAGGGTGGAGGCAATCAGCCCCAGCATTTT.

The gene calls are TRBV3-1 (or the pseudogene TRBV3-2) and TRBJ1-5; D unresolved. Germline CDR1 is LGHDT and CDR2 is YNNKEL (reference sequence). The ends were cut back, 3 bases at V and 4 bases at J, with 7 bases in the middle. The CDR3 covers 13 residues. The CDR3 DNA sequence: TGTGCCAGCAGCCAGGGGAGTAATCAGCCCCAGCATTTT. This codes for CASSQGSNQPQHF.

The chain carries TRBV14 and TRBJ1-1; 9 bases fit TRBD1. The V gene's germline CDR1 is SGHDN and CDR2 FVKESK. This CDR3 has 16 residues. After removal of 3 bases from V and 4 bases from J, the junction contained 9 bases not matched to a gene. Here the CDR3 reads CASSQEGDRAGTEAFF. The CDR3 DNA follows: TGTGCCAGCAGCCAGGAAGGGGACAGGGCTGGCACTGAAGCTTTCTTT.

The chain uses TRBV10-3 and TRBJ2-7, with D unclear. Germline values: CDR1 ENHRY, CDR2 SYGVKD. Between the trimmed V and J ends, which lost 6 bases and 4 bases, there was a span of 7 bases. CDR3 length: 11 amino acids. CDR3 in amino acids: CAIRAEYEQYF. As DNA, the CDR3 is TGTGCCATCAGGGCGGAATACGAGCAGTACTTC.

The chain uses TRBV3-1 (or the pseudogene TRBV3-2) and TRBJ1-5, with 7 positions matching TRBD1. Trimming took 1 base from V and 1 from J; bases not matched to a gene: 4. This CDR3 contains 16 residues. Germline values: CDR1 LGHDT, CDR2 YNNKEL (reference sequence). CDR3: CASSQGRQGSNQPQHF. The CDR3 DNA reads TGTGCCAGCAGCCAAGGCCGACAGGGAAGCAATCAGCCCCAGCATTTT.

V gene TRBV19 combines with J gene TRBJ2-3; a weak D match, TRBD2 (7 bases). The CDR3 spans 15 residues. Per germline, CDR1 LNHDA and CDR2 SQIVND (reference sequence). V lost 5 bases, J lost 0 bases, and 12 bases lay in between. The CDR3 DNA follows: TGTGCCAGTAGTGGGGCGGGGGCTAGCACAGATACGCAGTATTTT. Protein sequence: CASSGAGASTDTQYF.

This chain uses TRBV27 with TRBJ2-7; TRBD1 might be the D (5 bases). Per the germline V gene, CDR1 is MNHEY and CDR2 is SMNVEV (reference sequence). V was shortened by 4 bases and J by 6 bases, with 10 bases between the two germline ends. The CDR3 loop spans 12 amino acids. This CDR3 reads CASSYGTGEQYF. CDR3 DNA sequence: TGTGCCAGCAGTTACGGTACAGGCGAGCAGTACTTC.

The V call is TRBV9, the J call TRBJ1-2; 8 bases align to TRBD1. Trimming at V came to 4 bases and at J to 4 bases, leaving 6 bases not matched to a gene. The CDR3 is made up of 14 amino acids. Germline V gene data show CDR1 as SGDLS and CDR2 as YYNGEE. The CDR3 DNA reads as TGTGCCAGCAGCCCCCGGACAGGGACCTATGGCTACACCTTC. Translation gives CASSPRTGTYGYTF.